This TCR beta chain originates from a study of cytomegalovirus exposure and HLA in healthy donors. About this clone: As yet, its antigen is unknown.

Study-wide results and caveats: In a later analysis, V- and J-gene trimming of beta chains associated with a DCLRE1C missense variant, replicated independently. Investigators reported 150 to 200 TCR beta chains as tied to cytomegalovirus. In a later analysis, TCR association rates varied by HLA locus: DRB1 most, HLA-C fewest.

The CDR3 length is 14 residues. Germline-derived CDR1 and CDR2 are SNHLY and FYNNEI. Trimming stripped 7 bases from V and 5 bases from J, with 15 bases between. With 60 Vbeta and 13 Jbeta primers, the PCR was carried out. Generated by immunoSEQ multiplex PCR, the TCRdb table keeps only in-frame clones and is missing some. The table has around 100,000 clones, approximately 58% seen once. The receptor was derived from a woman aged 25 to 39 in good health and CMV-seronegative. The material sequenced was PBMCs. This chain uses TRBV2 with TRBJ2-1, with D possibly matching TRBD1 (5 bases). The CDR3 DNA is TGTGCCAGCATCCGGAGCCAGGGAAACAATGAGCAGTTCTTC. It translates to CASIRSQGNNEQFF. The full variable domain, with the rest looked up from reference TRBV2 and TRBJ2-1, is EPEVTQTPSHQVTQMGQEVILRCVPISNHLYFYWYRQILGQKVEFLVSFYNNEISEKSEIFDDQFSVERPDGSNFTLKIRSTKLEDSAMYFCASIRSQGNNEQFFGPGTRLTVL.